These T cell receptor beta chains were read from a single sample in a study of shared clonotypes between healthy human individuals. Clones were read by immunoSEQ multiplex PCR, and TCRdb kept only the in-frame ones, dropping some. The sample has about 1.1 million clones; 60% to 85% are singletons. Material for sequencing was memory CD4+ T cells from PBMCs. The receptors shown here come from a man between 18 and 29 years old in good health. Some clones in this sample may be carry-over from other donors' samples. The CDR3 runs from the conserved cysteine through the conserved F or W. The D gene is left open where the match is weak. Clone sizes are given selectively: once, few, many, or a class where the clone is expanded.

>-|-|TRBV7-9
CASSLAGTPGAETQYF
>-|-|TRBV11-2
CASTREQYF
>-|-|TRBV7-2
CASSSPGQGNEQFF
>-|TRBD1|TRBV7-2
CASTPSRDRAYGYTF
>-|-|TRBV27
CASSPGGELFF
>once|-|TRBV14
CASSQESRKQYF
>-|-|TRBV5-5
CASSSRDLDQETQYF
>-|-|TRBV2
CASSEGRLSGANVLTF
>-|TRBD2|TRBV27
CASISSGSSYEQYF
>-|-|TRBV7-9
CASRNYQGPPVAFF
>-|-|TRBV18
CASSPGREKLFF
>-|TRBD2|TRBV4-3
CASSQTSGRAVREQFF
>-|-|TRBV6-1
CASSESGSRVRFRGQYF
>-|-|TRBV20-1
CSAHGNYGYTF
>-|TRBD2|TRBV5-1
CASSLQLPGLAGVPRSTDTQYF
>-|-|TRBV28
CASSTLWVAVEKLFF
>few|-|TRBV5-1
CASSTRVPGELFF
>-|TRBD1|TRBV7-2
CASSRTGTDYEQYF
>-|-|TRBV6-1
CASSLRPGTEAFF
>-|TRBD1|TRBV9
CASSVEGQGYYEQYF
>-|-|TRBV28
CASSGPTGSVTGELFF
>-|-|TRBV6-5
CASSSIGETYNEQFF
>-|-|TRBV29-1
CSVVFYTGELFF
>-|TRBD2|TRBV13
CASSLVVGGRTYNEQFF
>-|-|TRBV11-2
CASSLAGGGTEAFF
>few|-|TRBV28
CASRLPLGYTEAFF
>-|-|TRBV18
CASSPTRDGYTF